Below, 13 T cell receptor beta chains from the same sample are listed, as sequenced in a study of blood T cell repertoires in COVID-19. The method was immunoSEQ multiplex PCR; TCRdb's version includes in-frame clones alone and lacks a portion of them. Of about 62,000 clones listed, approximately 92% were seen once; the top ten hold 15% to 20%. Sequencing was done on a sample of peripheral blood. The receptor set was obtained from an older woman with COVID-19, enrolled during active disease.

The V and J genes are TRBV5-1 and TRBJ2-1, with 8 bases aligning to TRBD2. The CDR3 covers 15 residues. V lost 3 bases and J lost 7; bases outside the gene matches: 9. Germline CDR1 reads SGHRS; CDR2 reads YFSETQ. CDR3 sequence (DNA): TGCGCCAGCAGCTCCCAAGCGGGAGCGAGTAATGAGCAGTTCTTC. Amino acids: CASSSQAGASNEQFF.

V and J are TRBV4-3 and TRBJ2-2, with 10 bases fitting TRBD1. V lost 4 bases to trimming and J lost 6 bases; unmatched junction nucleotides: 8. The CDR3 is 16 residues long. The V gene's germline CDR1 is LGHNA and CDR2 YSLEER. CDR3 sequence reads: CASSPTTGGPPGELFF. The CDR3 nucleotides read TGCGCCAGCAGCCCGACGACAGGGGGCCCCCCCGGGGAGCTGTTTTTT.

V and J are TRBV30 and TRBJ1-4; a weak D match, TRBD1 (5 bases). The germline gives CDR1 GTSNPN, CDR2 SVGIG (reference sequence). Trimming left V 2 bases short and J 7 bases short, with 14 bases between. The CDR3 length is 14 residues. CDR3 sequence reads: CAWSRGGRGEKLFF. The CDR3 bases are TGTGCCTGGAGTAGGGGAGGGAGGGGTGAAAAACTGTTTTTT.

The chain uses TRBV3-1 (or the pseudogene TRBV3-2) and TRBJ1-4; D unresolved. Germline V lookup: CDR1 LGHDT, CDR2 YNNKEL (reference sequence). The V and J ends lost 2 bases and 4 bases respectively, with 11 bases between them. The CDR3 consists of 15 residues. The DNA of the CDR3 is TGTGCCAGCAGCCAACCGACCGGACTTAATGAAAAACTGTTTTTT. This sequence encodes CASSQPTGLNEKLFF.

The CDR3 loop reads CAWSVRQGNQPQHF. The CDR3 region has the DNA TGTGCCTGGAGTGTACGACAGGGCAATCAGCCCCAGCATTTT. The chain joins TRBV30 to TRBJ1-5; D perhaps matches TRBD1 (6 bases). Germline values: CDR1 GTSNPN, CDR2 SVGIG (reference sequence). V shed 0 bases and J shed 2 bases, with 8 bases lying between them. The CDR3 runs to 14 residues.

A single count supports this clone. The chain employs TRBV27 and TRBJ1-1; the D gene is possibly TRBD1 (6 bases). The germline V gene encodes CDR1 MNHEY and CDR2 SMNVEV (reference sequence). Trimming removed 0 bases at V and 3 bases at J, with 11 bases between. This CDR3 has 15 residues. CDR3 region: CASSLSGAFYTEAFF. The CDR3 nucleotides are TGTGCCAGCAGTTTATCGGGGGCGTTTTACACTGAAGCTTTCTTT.

The DNA of the CDR3 is TGTGCCAGCAGCGTAGGTCAAGGGATTGAGGGTACGCAGTATTTT. It translates to CASSVGQGIEGTQYF. This sequence joins TRBV9 and TRBJ2-3; D may be TRBD2 (5 bases). Trimming cost V 0 bases and J 8 bases, with 16 bases left between them. The length of the CDR3 is 15 residues. Germline V lookup: CDR1 SGDLS, CDR2 YYNGEE. Based on the CDR3 plus reference TRBV9 and TRBJ2-3, the full variable domain is DSGVTQTPKHLITATGQRVTLRCSPRSGDLSVYWYQQSLDQGLQFLIQYYNGEERAKGNILERFSAQQFPDLHSELNLSSLELGDSALYFCASSVGQGIEGTQYFGPGTRLTVL.

The chain combines TRBV18 with TRBJ2-1; 9 bases are shared with TRBD2. The CDR3 consists of 16 residues. With V trimmed by 2 bases and J by 8 bases, 10 bases remained unmatched. Germline V gives CDR1 KGHSH, CDR2 LQKENI. This CDR3 is CASSPSKREVLHEQFF. The CDR3 DNA reads as TGTGCCAGCTCACCATCTAAGCGGGAGGTCTTACATGAGCAGTTCTTC.

J is TRBJ2-1 and V is TRBV11-1; perhaps TRBD2 as D (6 bases). Germline-derived CDR1 and CDR2 are SGHAT and FQDESV (reference sequence). V was clipped by 5 bases and J by 5 bases, with 13 bases between them. The CDR3 totals 14 residues. The DNA of the CDR3 is TGTGCCAGCAGCCCGCGGGACGGCCACAATGAGCAGTTCTTC. Encoded protein: CASSPRDGHNEQFF.

The chain carries TRBV5-1 and TRBJ2-7; 8 bases match TRBD2. Losses at the gene ends were 0 bases for V and 0 bases for J; bases not matched to a gene: 2. The germline gives CDR1 SGHRS, CDR2 YFSETQ. The CDR3 spans 15 residues. In nucleotides, the CDR3 is TGCGCCAGCAGCTTGGCCGGACTAGCCTCCTACGAGCAGTACTTC. This translates into CASSLAGLASYEQYF.

The genes are TRBV11-2 and TRBJ1-4; D is uncertain. This CDR3 comprises 15 residues. With 3 bases removed from V and 2 bases from J, the gap between germline ends came to 10 bases. Germline CDR1 and CDR2: SGHAT and FQNNGV. The CDR3 DNA reads as TGTGCCAGCAGCTTTTTGTCGTCTACTAATGAAAAACTGTTTTTT. It encodes CASSFLSSTNEKLFF.

The chain couples TRBV7-2 to TRBJ2-3; D not resolved. This CDR3 is built from 12 residues. Germline loops: CDR1 SGHTA, CDR2 FQGNSA. V dropped 5 bases and J dropped 3 bases, with 6 bases sitting between them. The CDR3 DNA reads as TGTGCCAGCAGCGCGCTGACAGATACGCAGTATTTT. This codes for CASSALTDTQYF.

This clone was counted between two and nine times. This rearrangement joins TRBV7-3 to TRBJ1-2; D is unresolved. The germline V gene encodes CDR1 SGHTA and CDR2 FQGTGA. The CDR3 spans 15 residues. Trimming cost V 1 base and J 6 bases, with 15 bases left between them. CDR3 protein: CASSLSEAESHGYTF. As DNA, the CDR3 is TGTGCCAGCAGCTTAAGTGAGGCAGAGAGTCATGGCTACACCTTC.